The 11 T cell receptor beta chains given below trace back to one sample, sequenced in a study of human T cells and chemical hapten exposure. Time point denoted: pre-sensitization, week 0. The treatment was: therapeutic diphenylcyclopropenone sensitization with weekly scalp DPC. TCRdb ran MiXCR on the RACE reads and lists one entry per CDR3 protein. This table holds 180,000 or so distinct CDR3 sequences, roughly 30% found once. The sequences come from whole blood, collected in connection with sensitization to the hapten diphenylcyclopropenone (DPC). These receptors were taken from a woman in her twenties or thirties with alopecia areata. Some clones in this sample may be carry-over from other donors' samples.

The rearrangement links TRBV4-3 to TRBJ2-3; TRBD1 is a possible D gene (6 bases). In germline, CDR1 is LGHNA, CDR2 YSLEER. V lost 1 base to trimming and J lost 2 bases, with 28 bases between them. The CDR3 contains 21 residues. Here the CDR3 reads CASSQGPQSRAYGQNTDTQYF. The CDR3 nucleotides read TGCGCCAGCAGCCAAGGTCCCCAAAGCCGGGCTTACGGACAGAACACAGATACGCAGTATTTT.

V gene TRBV6-5 combines with J gene TRBJ2-3; 11 positions match TRBD2. CDR3 size: 15 residues. J gave up 2 bases and V 7 bases, and 5 bases lay outside the gene matches. Germline V CDR1 and CDR2: MNHEY, SVGAGI. The CDR3 nucleotides are TGTGCCAGCACTCTGACTAGCGGGGCCACAGATACGCAGTATTTT. This codes for CASTLTSGATDTQYF.

This clonotype came up a few times. V is TRBV2 and J is TRBJ2-3, with D tentatively TRBD2 (6 bases). The germline CDR1 and CDR2 sequences are SNHLY and FYNNEI. The CDR3 sequence is 15 residues long. V was pared by 3 bases and J by 6 bases, with 16 bases between. CDR3 protein: CASSERGLTGDTQYF. CDR3 nucleotide sequence: TGTGCCAGCAGTGAGAGGGGACTGACTGGGGATACGCAGTATTTT.

The chain couples TRBV7-2 to TRBJ2-3; no firm D call. V lost 8 bases and J lost 3, with 15 bases in between. This CDR3 has 14 amino acids. Per the germline V gene, CDR1 is SGHTA and CDR2 is FQGNSA. Here the CDR3 DNA reads TGTGCCAGCTGGGTGGGGTCAGTAACAGATACGCAGTATTTT. It translates to CASWVGSVTDTQYF.

The genes are TRBV4-1 and TRBJ1-4, with TRBD1 matching 8 bases. The CDR3 extends over 16 amino acids. CDR1 and CDR2 from the germline V gene are MGHRA and YSYEKL. V was pared by 2 bases and J by 4 bases, with 6 bases of the junction left unmatched. The CDR3 DNA reads as TGCGCCAGCAGCCAAAATGAGGACAGGGTTAATGAAAAACTGTTTTTT. It encodes CASSQNEDRVNEKLFF.

The chain is built from TRBV27 and TRBJ1-6; D is undetermined. V was trimmed by 6 bases and J by 3 bases, leaving 12 bases between them. The CDR3 has 15 residues. Germline CDR1 is MNHEY and CDR2 is SMNVEV (reference sequence). DNA of the CDR3: TGTGCCAGCAGCCGCGGTGAGATCTATAATTCACCCCTCCACTTT. It translates to CASSRGEIYNSPLHF.

The sample holds a few counts of this clonotype. The chain combines TRBV29-1 with TRBJ2-5; D possibly corresponds to TRBD1 (6 bases). The length of the CDR3 is 13 residues. Trimming cost V 3 bases and J 0 bases, with 8 bases left between them. Germline V gene data show CDR1 as SQVTM and CDR2 as ANQGSEA. CDR3 nucleotide sequence: TGCAGCGTTGAGAGGACAGACCAAGAGACCCAGTACTTC. Translated, it gives CSVERTDQETQYF.

This chain connects TRBV28 to TRBJ1-6; D possibly corresponds to TRBD1 (6 bases). Trimming left V 6 bases short and J 10 bases short, with 19 bases between. This CDR3 has 15 residues. Germline V lookup: CDR1 MDHEN, CDR2 SYDVKM. The CDR3 sequence: CASSSGGGDRSPLHF. DNA of the CDR3: TGTGCCAGCAGCTCGGGGGGCGGGGATAGGTCACCCCTCCACTTT.

This clonotype was observed a few times. The V gene is TRBV9, the J gene TRBJ1-2, with a tentative D call TRBD1 (6 bases). The germline V gene has CDR1 SGDLS and CDR2 YYNGEE. The CDR3 length is 15 residues. The germline V and J ends were trimmed by 3 bases and 3 bases, with 15 bases remaining between them. For the CDR3, the DNA is TGTGCCAGCAGCGCGTTGGACAGCGAATACTATGGCTACACCTTC. Translation gives CASSALDSEYYGYTF.

V is TRBV10-3 and J is TRBJ2-4; D is perhaps TRBD2 (6 bases). Germline lookup yields CDR1 ENHRY and CDR2 SYGVKD. The CDR3 covers 16 residues. V lost 0 bases and J lost 7, with 16 bases in between. For the CDR3, the DNA is TGTGCCATCAGTGAGTCAGTTGGGGCAGGGAGGAACATTCAGTACTTC. This translates into CAISESVGAGRNIQYF.

The rearrangement links TRBV6-2 or TRBV6-3 to TRBJ1-1, with 7 bases aligning to TRBD1. This CDR3 region has 14 residues. CDR1 is MNHEY, CDR2 SVGEGT, per germline. The trim removed 6 bases at V and 0 bases at J, leaving 4 bases unmatched. The CDR3 DNA reads TGTGCCAGCAGACAGGGGCGATTGAACACTGAAGCTTTCTTT. Translating it yields CASRQGRLNTEAFF.